Presented here are 14 T cell receptor beta chains from one specimen sequenced in a study of cytomegalovirus exposure and HLA in healthy donors. PCR employed 60 Vbeta and 13 Jbeta primers. Profiled with immunoSEQ multiplex PCR; TCRdb holds only in-frame clones, not every one. The data contain about 190,000 clones, 80% to 85% of them singletons. Input material: PBMCs. These receptors were obtained from a woman in her 40s in good health and CMV-seronegative.

The table lists this clone with a few counts. The chain carries TRBV9 and TRBJ1-1; TRBD1 aligns across 12 bases. The CDR3 sequence is 17 residues long. The J segment lost 6 bases and the V segment lost 4 bases, leaving 13 bases of the junction unmatched. CDR1 is SGDLS and CDR2 is YYNGEE in the germline V gene. The CDR3: CASSPTWDRGLLSEAFF. DNA for the CDR3: TGTGCCAGCAGCCCAACGTGGGACAGGGGGCTTTTATCTGAAGCTTTCTTT.

This chain joins TRBV30 and TRBJ1-6; D gene uncertain. V was shortened by 1 base and J by 5 bases, with 6 bases between the two germline ends. Per germline, CDR1 GTSNPN and CDR2 SVGIG (reference sequence). This CDR3 comprises 13 residues. CDR3 loop: CAWSGEDNSPLHF. The DNA of the CDR3 is TGTGCCTGGAGTGGGGAGGATAATTCACCCCTCCACTTT.

Turning to this clone: The junction does not match germline at one end; this may be a read error. This chain links TRBV7-9 with TRBJ2-3; no reliable D call. Germline V CDR1 and CDR2: SEHNR, FQNEAQ (reference sequence). The CDR3 spans 12 residues. CDR3 sequence: CSSSLIGDTQYF. DNA of the CDR3: TGTTCCAGCAGCTTAATCGGAGATACGCAGTATTTT.

The V and J genes are TRBV7-2 and TRBJ2-1; TRBD2 is a possible D gene (7 bases). Germline loops: CDR1 SGHTA, CDR2 FQGNSA. This CDR3 is built from 15 residues. Trimming removed 5 bases from V and 4 bases from J, with 15 bases in between. This CDR3 is CASSARGGTYNEQFF. The CDR3 region has the DNA TGTGCCAGCAGCGCCAGGGGAGGGACTTACAATGAGCAGTTCTTC.

The V and J genes are TRBV6-1 and TRBJ1-2, with 8 bases aligning to TRBD1. The J segment lost 7 bases and the V segment lost 4 bases, leaving 14 bases of the junction unmatched. CDR3 length: 16 amino acids. Germline V gene lookup returns CDR1 MNHNS and CDR2 SASEGT. Here the CDR3 reads CASSANIQGVFGGYTF. The CDR3 coding sequence is TGTGCCAGCAGTGCTAATATACAGGGGGTATTTGGTGGCTACACCTTC.

The chain carries TRBV30 and TRBJ1-6, with D possibly TRBD1 on 6 matching bases. With 0 bases removed from V and 14 bases from J, the gap between germline ends came to 14 bases. The length of the CDR3 is 13 residues. Germline-derived CDR1 and CDR2 are GTSNPN and SVGIG (reference sequence). The CDR3 sequence: CAWSVTGGGTLHF. The CDR3 region has the DNA TGTGCCTGGAGTGTAACCGGGGGGGGCACCCTCCACTTT.

V usage is TRBV29-1 and J usage is TRBJ2-1; 8 nucleotides agree with TRBD2. With V trimmed by 3 bases and J by 7 bases, 5 bases remained unmatched. CDR3 length: 13 amino acids. From germline, CDR1 is SQVTM and CDR2 ANQGSEA. CDR3 in DNA: TGCAGCGTTGATATCAGCGGGAGTAATGAGCAGTTCTTC. It specifies CSVDISGSNEQFF.

The chain combines TRBV4-3 with TRBJ2-2, with TRBD2 identical over 13 bases. There are 16 residues in the CDR3. With 1 base clipped from V and 5 bases from J, the junction kept 1 base outside the gene matches. Germline loops: CDR1 LGHNA, CDR2 YSLEER. The DNA of the CDR3 is TGCGCCAGCAGCCAAGGACTAGCGGGAGGAACCGGGGAGCTGTTTTTT. It translates to CASSQGLAGGTGELFF.

V gene TRBV29-1 combines with J gene TRBJ2-1, with TRBD2 identical over 13 bases. V lost 6 bases and J lost 8; bases outside the gene matches: 13. In germline, CDR1 is SQVTM, CDR2 ANQGSEA. The CDR3 sequence is 16 residues long. The CDR3 sequence is CSVTSGRALYVDEQFF. The CDR3 region has the DNA TGCAGCGTCACTAGCGGGAGGGCCCTATATGTGGATGAGCAGTTCTTC.

The chain links TRBV2 to TRBJ2-7, with a possible D match to TRBD2 (5 bases). The germline V gene encodes CDR1 SNHLY and CDR2 FYNNEI. Deletions cut 6 bases from V and 2 bases from J, with 11 bases between. The CDR3 loop spans 13 amino acids. The CDR3 bases are TGTGCCAGCAGGTTCGCAGCGGCCTACGAGCAGTACGTC. As protein: CASRFAAAYEQYV.

This clone was recorded only once. The chain recombines TRBV11-2 with TRBJ2-7; D unclear. The CDR3 has 15 amino acids. Germline assignment: CDR1 SGHAT and CDR2 FQNNGV. Between the trimmed V and J ends, which lost 5 bases and 2 bases, there was a span of 16 bases. DNA of the CDR3: TGTGCCAGCAGCCTAGGCCATGTAACTACCTACGAGCAGTACGTC. This sequence encodes CASSLGHVTTYEQYV.

The chain recombines TRBV11-1 with TRBJ2-1; 7 bases match TRBD2. After removal of 5 bases from V and 3 bases from J, the junction contained 7 bases not matched to a gene. Per the germline V gene, CDR1 is SGHAT and CDR2 is FQDESV (reference sequence). This CDR3 is built from 15 residues. This CDR3 is CASSHLAAFYNEQFF. CDR3 in DNA: TGTGCCAGCAGCCATCTAGCGGCCTTCTACAATGAGCAGTTCTTC.

V and J are TRBV14 and TRBJ1-1; D not resolved. With 2 bases removed from V and 5 bases from J, the gap between germline ends came to 6 bases. The CDR3 runs to 12 residues. The germline gives CDR1 SGHDN, CDR2 FVKESK. In DNA, the CDR3 is TGTGCCAGCAGCCAAATTCGTACTGAAGCTTTCTTT. The encoded protein is CASSQIRTEAFF.

The V call is TRBV29-1, the J call TRBJ1-1; maybe TRBD1 (6 bases). Germline values: CDR1 SQVTM, CDR2 ANQGSEA. The CDR3 contains 17 residues. The V gene lost 7 bases and the J gene lost 4 bases, with 28 bases spanning the gap. CDR3 protein: CSGTALGGDFLGTEAFF. For the CDR3, the DNA is TGCAGCGGCACGGCCTTAGGGGGGGATTTTTTGGGCACTGAAGCTTTCTTT.